What follows are 8 T cell receptor beta chains derived from one specimen sequenced in a study of T cell clonality in common variable immunodeficiency. Method: immunoSEQ multiplex PCR; TCRdb's copy keeps in-frame clones and lacks some. The data show about 55,000 clones, none appearing only once, with around 0.8% held by the ten largest. Sequences were obtained from peripheral blood mononuclear cells. Source of these receptors: a person aged 18 to 75 in good health.

This clone has a handful of counts. The junction does not match germline at one end; this may be a read error. The read terminates 3 residues ahead of where the CDR3 ends, so the germline J gene completes it. The same CDR3 arises from other DNA sequences in this sample as well. This chain uses TRBV5-6 with TRBJ1-3, with TRBD1 identical over 7 bases. This CDR3 is built from 15 residues. Germline CDR1 and CDR2: SGHDT and YYEEEE. The part of the CDR3 DNA that was read is TGTGCCAGCAGCACAAGGGGGCTGACTGGAAACACA. Translation: CASSTRGLTGNT. The full CDR3 is CASSTRGLTGNTIYF. The whole variable domain, filled in from reference TRBV5-6 and TRBJ1-3, reads DAGVTQSPTHLIKTRGQQVTLRCSPKSGHDTVSWYQQALGQGPQFIFQYYEEEERQRGNFPDRFSGHQFPNYSSELNVNALLLGDSALYLCASSTRGLTGNTIYFGEGSWLTVV.

This clone was counted ten times or more. The read is 3 residues too short to cover the CDR3 end, so that end is filled in from the germline J gene. This chain links TRBV20-1 with TRBJ2-3; 8 bases match TRBD2. Germline V CDR1 and CDR2: DFQATT, SNEGSKA (reference sequence). The CDR3 extends over 13 amino acids. Unmatched junction bases numbered 4, after V lost 5 bases and J lost 3 bases. CDR3 sequence reads: CSAAIAGTDTQYF. The CDR3 bases that were read are TGCAGTGCTGCGATAGCGGGAACAGATACG.

This clone was detected a few times. The read ends 3 residues shy of where the CDR3 ends; the end is completed using the germline J gene. The V gene is TRBV7-6, the J gene TRBJ1-2; a possible D gene is TRBD1 (6 bases). CDR1 and CDR2 (germline): SGHVS, FNYEAQ. The CDR3 consists of 16 residues. The sequenced CDR3 bases are TGTGCCAGCAGCTTAGGGACAGCCTGGTCCGTCGATGAC. As protein: CASSLGTAWSVDD. The whole CDR3 region reads CASSLGTAWSVDDYTF.

This clone was detected ten times or more. The CDR3 protein is CASSSNPGTAYGYTF. The covered CDR3 bases are TGTGCCAGCAGTTCTAACCCCGGGACAGCCTATGGC. The chain combines TRBV5-5 with TRBJ1-2; 7 bases map to TRBD1. The CDR3 extends 3 residues past the end of the read, so its final part is completed from the germline J gene. The germline V gene has CDR1 SGHKS and CDR2 YYEKEE (reference sequence). The CDR3 has 15 residues. V shed 5 bases and J 4 bases; nucleotides not matched to a gene: 11.

This clone was seen many times. The sequence runs out 3 residues before the end of the CDR3; the remainder is reconstructed from the germline J gene. The chain has TRBV7-6 and TRBJ1-1; a weak D match, TRBD1 (5 bases). The CDR3 runs to 17 residues. V was shortened by 1 base and J by 2 bases, with 17 bases between the two germline ends. Germline V gives CDR1 SGHVS, CDR2 FNYEAQ. The DNA read from the CDR3 is TGTGCCAGCAGCTTAGATCTGGGAAGGGGTGGTAACACTGAA. It is translated as CASSLDLGRGGNTE. The whole CDR3 region reads CASSLDLGRGGNTEAFF. The full variable domain, rest sourced from reference TRBV7-6 and TRBJ1-1, is GAGVSQSPRYKVTKRGQDVALRCDPISGHVSLYWYRQALGQGPEFLTYFNYEAQQDKSGLPNDRFSAERPEGSISTLTIQRTEQRDSAMYRCASSLDLGRGGNTEAFFGQGTRLTVV.

This clone has ten or more counts. The read comes to an end 3 residues before the CDR3 does, leaving the germline J gene to fill in the end. This chain joins TRBV14 and TRBJ1-1; TRBD1 is a possible D gene (6 bases). This CDR3 region has 14 residues. The V gene lost 0 bases and the J gene lost 4 bases, with 9 bases spanning the gap. Germline CDR1 SGHDN, CDR2 FVKESK. The DNA read from the CDR3 is TGTGCCAGCAGCCAAGAAGTAGGGGGCACTGAA. Amino acids: CASSQEVGGTE. In full, the CDR3 reads CASSQEVGGTEAFF.

This clone was seen repeatedly, ten times or more. The read ends 3 residues early relative to the CDR3; the germline J gene fills the gap. The rearrangement joins TRBV10-3 to TRBJ1-5, with D possibly being TRBD1 (6 bases). The CDR3 length is 16 residues. CDR1 is ENHRY, CDR2 SYGVKD, per germline. V gave up 3 bases and J gave up 4 bases, with 16 bases separating them. CDR3 region: CAISDSDRNPNQPQHF. CDR3 DNA (partial): TGTGCCATCAGTGATTCTGACAGGAACCCGAATCAGCCC.

This clone was detected ten times or more. The read finishes 3 residues shy of the CDR3 end, and the germline J gene is used to complete it. V usage is TRBV20-1 and J usage is TRBJ2-2; the match to TRBD2 covers 13 bases. The germline gives CDR1 DFQATT, CDR2 SNEGSKA (reference sequence). CDR3 length: 17 amino acids. Trimming cost V 3 bases and J 6 bases; bases outside gene matches: 10. The CDR3 is CSARGLAGSYRPGELFF. The DNA read from the CDR3 is TGCAGTGCTAGGGGACTAGCGGGGTCCTATAGACCCGGGGAG.